This T cell receptor (beta chain) emerged from a study of blood T cell repertoires in COVID-19. The CDR3 consists of 15 residues. Measured with immunoSEQ multiplex PCR; TCRdb has only the in-frame clones, and not every one. The table has about 260,000 clones, about 80% seen once. Sequenced sample: peripheral blood. The sequence came from a woman older than 75 with acute or convalescent COVID-19. This chain joins TRBV21-1 and TRBJ2-2; no check of the table's D call, TRBD2, against the DNA was made. TRBV21-1 constitutes a pseudogene. The CDR3 nucleotides read TGTGCCAGCAGCAAAGCGGGAGATGGCACCGGGGAGCTGTTTTTT. Protein product: CASSKAGDGTGELFF.